The 11 T cell receptor beta chains given below trace back to one sample, sequenced in a study of CD4 T cells in relation to SARS-CoV-2 and coronaviruses. The unexposed donors gave CD4+ T cells in about 2010-2019, prior to COVID-19. Isolation of CD4+ T cells took place after approximately 10 days in culture. TCRdb's copy holds only in-frame clones and misses some; the assay was immunoSEQ multiplex PCR. The profile shows 15,000 to 20,000 clones, about 80% of them singletons. Their antigen targets remain unknown. The sample comprised CD4+ T cells from PBMCs, cultured in vitro. The receptors derive from a human donor in good health.

In DNA form, the CDR3 reads TGTGCCAGCAGCCAATGGACAGGTAGCAATCAGCCCCAGCATTTT. This translates into CASSQWTGSNQPQHF. The chain joins TRBV6-2 or TRBV6-3 to TRBJ1-5; TRBD1 matches 7 bases. With V trimmed by 6 bases and J by 0 bases, 5 bases remained unmatched. The CDR3 consists of 15 residues. Germline V lookup: CDR1 MNHEY, CDR2 SVGEGT.

There are a few counts of this clone. The chain couples TRBV4-2 to TRBJ2-7; possibly TRBD1 for D (5 bases). Trimming pared 1 base from V and 0 bases from J, leaving 13 bases between. The CDR3 totals 16 residues. The germline V gene encodes CDR1 LGHNA and CDR2 YNFKEQ. DNA for the CDR3: TGTGCCAGCAGCCAAGGACAGTCCCTCAGCTCCTACGAGCAGTACTTC. Its protein product is CASSQGQSLSSYEQYF.

The CDR3 coding sequence is TGTGCTAGTGAAGGCTACTCTACAGATACGCAGTATTTT. It specifies CASEGYSTDTQYF. This chain joins TRBV12-5 and TRBJ2-3; D uncertain. Germline values: CDR1 LGHNT, CDR2 FRNRAP. CDR3 length: 13 amino acids. The V and J ends lost 7 bases and 3 bases respectively, with 11 bases between them.

This clone was detected only a few times. The V and J genes are TRBV3-1 (or the pseudogene TRBV3-2) and TRBJ1-2; TRBD1 is a possible D gene (5 bases). There are 14 residues in the CDR3. V was trimmed by 3 bases and J by 7 bases, leaving 15 bases between them. From germline, CDR1 is LGHDT and CDR2 YNNKEL (reference sequence). The CDR3 DNA is TGTGCCAGCAGCCAGCCCCTGGATGGGGGTGGCTACACCTTC. Its protein product is CASSQPLDGGGYTF.

This clone was observed a few times. The V call is TRBV28, the J call TRBJ1-1, with D perhaps TRBD1 (5 bases). CDR1 is MDHEN, CDR2 SYDVKM, per germline. This CDR3 comprises 12 residues. Trimming stripped 6 bases from V and 6 bases from J, with 11 bases between. CDR3: CASSLGHAEAFF. Written as DNA, the CDR3 is TGTGCCAGCAGCCTCGGACACGCTGAAGCTTTCTTT.

J is TRBJ2-2 and V is TRBV6-6; D perhaps matches TRBD1 (5 bases). Germline V gene data show CDR1 as MNHNY and CDR2 as SVGAGI (reference sequence). The CDR3 has 15 residues. The V end was cut by 6 bases, the J end by 2 bases, with 13 bases between. DNA of the CDR3: TGTGCCAGCAGACTCACAGGCATAAACACCGGGGAGCTGTTTTTT. Encoded protein: CASRLTGINTGELFF.

The chain is built from TRBV19 and TRBJ2-1, with TRBD2 as a possible D gene (6 bases). The CDR3 has 16 residues. The V end was cut by 4 bases, the J end by 3 bases, with 16 bases between. Germline V gene lookup returns CDR1 LNHDA and CDR2 SQIVND (reference sequence). CDR3 region: CASSRQTSPNYNEQFF. CDR3 in DNA: TGTGCCAGTAGTAGGCAAACTAGCCCCAACTACAATGAGCAGTTCTTC.

The chain has TRBV7-3 and TRBJ2-1, with 7 bases identical to TRBD1. Germline-derived CDR1 and CDR2 are SGHTA and FQGTGA. This CDR3 has 16 amino acids. J lost 0 bases, V lost 5 bases, and 7 bases had no gene match. This CDR3 is CASSNRQGSSYNEQFF. As DNA, the CDR3 is TGTGCCAGCAGCAACAGACAGGGTAGCTCCTACAATGAGCAGTTCTTC. The variable domain in full, completed from reference TRBV7-3 and TRBJ2-1, reads GAGVSQTPSNKVTEKGKYVELRCDPISGHTALYWYRQSLGQGPEFLIYFQGTGAADDSGLPNDRFFAVRPEGSVSTLKIQRTERGDSAVYLCASSNRQGSSYNEQFFGPGTRLTVL.

J is TRBJ1-6 and V is TRBV6-2 or TRBV6-3; D possibly corresponds to TRBD1 (6 bases). V lost 1 base to trimming and J lost 2 bases, with 9 bases between them. The CDR3 totals 16 residues. Germline V gene data show CDR1 as MNHEY and CDR2 as SVGEGT. CDR3 DNA sequence: TGTGCCAGCAGTTACTACAGGGAGGCCTATAATTCACCCCTCCACTTT. This codes for CASSYYREAYNSPLHF.

The chain uses TRBV5-1 and TRBJ2-5; the match to TRBD2 covers 8 bases. J was trimmed by 1 base and V by 4 bases; bases with no gene match: 6. CDR3 size: 15 residues. CDR1 is SGHRS and CDR2 is YFSETQ in the germline V gene. This chain's CDR3 is CASSPLGTSQETQYF. DNA of the CDR3: TGCGCCAGCAGCCCGCTAGGGACTAGCCAAGAGACCCAGTACTTC.

The chain couples TRBV2 to TRBJ1-1; D is ambiguous. The V gene lost 0 bases and the J gene lost 5 bases, with 7 bases spanning the gap. This CDR3 spans 13 amino acids. Germline values: CDR1 SNHLY, CDR2 FYNNEI. For the CDR3, the DNA is TGTGCCAGCAGTGAAGCGGAAAGGACTGAAGCTTTCTTT. This encodes CASSEAERTEAFF. The full variable domain, completed using reference TRBV2 and TRBJ1-1, is EPEVTQTPSHQVTQMGQEVILRCVPISNHLYFYWYRQILGQKVEFLVSFYNNEISEKSEIFDDQFSVERPDGSNFTLKIRSTKLEDSAMYFCASSEAERTEAFFGQGTRLTVV.